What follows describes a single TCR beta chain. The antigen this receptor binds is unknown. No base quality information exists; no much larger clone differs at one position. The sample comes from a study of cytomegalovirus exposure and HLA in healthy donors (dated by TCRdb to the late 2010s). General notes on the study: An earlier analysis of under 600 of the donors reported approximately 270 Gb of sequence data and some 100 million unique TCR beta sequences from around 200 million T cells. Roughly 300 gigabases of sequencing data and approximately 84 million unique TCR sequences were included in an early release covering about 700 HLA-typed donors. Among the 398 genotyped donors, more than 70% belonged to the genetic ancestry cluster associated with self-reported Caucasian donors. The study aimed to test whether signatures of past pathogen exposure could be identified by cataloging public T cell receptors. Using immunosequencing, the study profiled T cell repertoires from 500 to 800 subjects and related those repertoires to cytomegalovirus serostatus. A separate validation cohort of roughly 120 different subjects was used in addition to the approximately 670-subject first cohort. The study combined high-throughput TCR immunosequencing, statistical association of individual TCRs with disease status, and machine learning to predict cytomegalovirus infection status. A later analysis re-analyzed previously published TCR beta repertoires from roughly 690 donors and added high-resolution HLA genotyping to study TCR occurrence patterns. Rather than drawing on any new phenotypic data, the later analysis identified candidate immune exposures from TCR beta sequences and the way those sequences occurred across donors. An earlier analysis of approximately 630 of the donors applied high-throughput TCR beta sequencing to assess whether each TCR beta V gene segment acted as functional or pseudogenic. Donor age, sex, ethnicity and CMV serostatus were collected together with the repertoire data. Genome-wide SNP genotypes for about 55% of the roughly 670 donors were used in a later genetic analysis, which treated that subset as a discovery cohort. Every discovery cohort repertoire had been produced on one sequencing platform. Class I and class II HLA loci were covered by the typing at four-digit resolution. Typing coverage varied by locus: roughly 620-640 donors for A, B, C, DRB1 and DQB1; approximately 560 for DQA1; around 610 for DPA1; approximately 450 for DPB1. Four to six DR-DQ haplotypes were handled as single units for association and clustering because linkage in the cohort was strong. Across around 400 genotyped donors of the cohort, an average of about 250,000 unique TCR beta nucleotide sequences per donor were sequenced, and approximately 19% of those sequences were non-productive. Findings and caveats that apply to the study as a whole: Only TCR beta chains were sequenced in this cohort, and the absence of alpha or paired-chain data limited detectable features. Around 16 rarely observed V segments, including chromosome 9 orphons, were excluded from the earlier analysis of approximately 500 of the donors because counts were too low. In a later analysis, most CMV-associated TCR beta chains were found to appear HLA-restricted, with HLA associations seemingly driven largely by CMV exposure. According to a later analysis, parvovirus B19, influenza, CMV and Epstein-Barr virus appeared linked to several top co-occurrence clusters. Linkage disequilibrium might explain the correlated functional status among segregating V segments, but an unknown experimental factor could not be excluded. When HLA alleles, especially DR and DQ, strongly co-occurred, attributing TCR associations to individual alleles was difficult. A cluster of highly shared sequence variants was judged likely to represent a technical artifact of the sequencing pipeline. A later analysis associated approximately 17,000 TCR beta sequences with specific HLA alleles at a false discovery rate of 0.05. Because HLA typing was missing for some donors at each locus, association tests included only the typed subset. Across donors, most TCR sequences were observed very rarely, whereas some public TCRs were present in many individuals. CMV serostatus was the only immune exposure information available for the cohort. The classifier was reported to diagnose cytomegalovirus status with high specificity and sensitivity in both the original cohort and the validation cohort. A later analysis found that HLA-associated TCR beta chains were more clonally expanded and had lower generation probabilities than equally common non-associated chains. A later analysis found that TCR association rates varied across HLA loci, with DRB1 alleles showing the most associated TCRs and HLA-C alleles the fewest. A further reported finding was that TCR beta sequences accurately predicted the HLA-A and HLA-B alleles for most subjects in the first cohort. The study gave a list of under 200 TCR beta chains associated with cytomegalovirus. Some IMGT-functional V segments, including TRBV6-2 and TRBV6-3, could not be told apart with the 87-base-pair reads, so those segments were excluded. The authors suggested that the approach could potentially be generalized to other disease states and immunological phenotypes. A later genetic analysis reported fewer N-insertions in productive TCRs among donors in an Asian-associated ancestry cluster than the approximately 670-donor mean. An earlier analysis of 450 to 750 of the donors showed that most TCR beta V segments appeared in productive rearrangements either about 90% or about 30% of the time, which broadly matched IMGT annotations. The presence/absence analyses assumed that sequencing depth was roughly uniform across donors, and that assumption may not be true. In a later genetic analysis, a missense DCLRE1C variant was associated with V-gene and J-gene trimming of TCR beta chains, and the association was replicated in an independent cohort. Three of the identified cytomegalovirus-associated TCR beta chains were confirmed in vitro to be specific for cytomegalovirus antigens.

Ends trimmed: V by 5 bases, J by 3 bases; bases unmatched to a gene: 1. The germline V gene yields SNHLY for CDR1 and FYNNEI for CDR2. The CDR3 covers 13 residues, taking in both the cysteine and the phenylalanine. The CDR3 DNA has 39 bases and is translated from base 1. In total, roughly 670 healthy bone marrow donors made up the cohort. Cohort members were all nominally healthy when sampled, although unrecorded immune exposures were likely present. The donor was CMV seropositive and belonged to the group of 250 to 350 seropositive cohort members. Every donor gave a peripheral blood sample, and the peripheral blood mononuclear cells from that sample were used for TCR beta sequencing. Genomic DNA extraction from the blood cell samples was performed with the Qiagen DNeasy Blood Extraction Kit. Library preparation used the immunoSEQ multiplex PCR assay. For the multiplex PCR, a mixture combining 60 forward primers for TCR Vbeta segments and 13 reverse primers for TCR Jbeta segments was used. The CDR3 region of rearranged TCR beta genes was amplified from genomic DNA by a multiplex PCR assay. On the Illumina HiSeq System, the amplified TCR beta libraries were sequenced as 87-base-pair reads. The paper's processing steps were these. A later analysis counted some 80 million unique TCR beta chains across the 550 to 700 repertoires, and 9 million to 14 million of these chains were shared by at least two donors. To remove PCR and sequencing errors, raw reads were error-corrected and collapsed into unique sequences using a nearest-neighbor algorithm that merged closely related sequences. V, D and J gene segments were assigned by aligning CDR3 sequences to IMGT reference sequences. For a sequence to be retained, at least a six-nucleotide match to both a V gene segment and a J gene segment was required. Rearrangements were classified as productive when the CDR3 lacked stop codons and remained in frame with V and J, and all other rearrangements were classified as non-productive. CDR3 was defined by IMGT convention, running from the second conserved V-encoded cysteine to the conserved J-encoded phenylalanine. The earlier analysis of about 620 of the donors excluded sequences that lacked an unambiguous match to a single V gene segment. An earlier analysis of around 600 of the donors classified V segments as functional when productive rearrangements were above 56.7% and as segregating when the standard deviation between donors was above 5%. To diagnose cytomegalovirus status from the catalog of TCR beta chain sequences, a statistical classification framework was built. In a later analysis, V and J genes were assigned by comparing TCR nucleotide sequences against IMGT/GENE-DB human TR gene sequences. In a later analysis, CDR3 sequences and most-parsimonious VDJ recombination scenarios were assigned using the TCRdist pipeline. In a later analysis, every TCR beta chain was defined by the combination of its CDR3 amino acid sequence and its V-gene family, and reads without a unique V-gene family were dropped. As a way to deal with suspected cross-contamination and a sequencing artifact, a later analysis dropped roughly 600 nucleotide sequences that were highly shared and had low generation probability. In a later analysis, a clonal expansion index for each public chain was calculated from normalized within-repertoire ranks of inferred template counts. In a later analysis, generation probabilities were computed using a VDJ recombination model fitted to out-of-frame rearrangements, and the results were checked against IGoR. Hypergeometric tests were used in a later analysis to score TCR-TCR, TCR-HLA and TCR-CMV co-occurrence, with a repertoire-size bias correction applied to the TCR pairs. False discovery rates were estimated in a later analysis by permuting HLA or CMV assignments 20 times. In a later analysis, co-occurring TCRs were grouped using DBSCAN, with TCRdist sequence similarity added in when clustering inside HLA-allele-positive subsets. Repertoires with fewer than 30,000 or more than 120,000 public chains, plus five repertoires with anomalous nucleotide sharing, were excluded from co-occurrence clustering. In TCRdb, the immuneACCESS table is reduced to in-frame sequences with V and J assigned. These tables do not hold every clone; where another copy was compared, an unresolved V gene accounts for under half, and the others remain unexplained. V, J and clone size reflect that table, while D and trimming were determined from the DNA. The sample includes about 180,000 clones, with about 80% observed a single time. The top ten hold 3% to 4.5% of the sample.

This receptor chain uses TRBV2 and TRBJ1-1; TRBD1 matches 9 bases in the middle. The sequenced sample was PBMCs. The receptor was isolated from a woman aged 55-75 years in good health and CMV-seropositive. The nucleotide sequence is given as TGTGCCAGCAGTAGGGACAGGGACACTGAAGCTTTCTTT. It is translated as CASSRDRDTEAFF.